What follows are 7 T cell receptor beta chains derived from one specimen sequenced in a study of blood T cell repertoires in COVID-19. Some clones are missing from TCRdb's copy, which holds only in-frame ones; the method was immunoSEQ multiplex PCR. Here the sample spans tens of thousands of clones, about 74% being singletons. Sequencing was carried out using peripheral blood. The receptors originated from a woman aged 80 or over with acute or convalescent COVID-19.

This rearrangement joins TRBV3-1 (or the pseudogene TRBV3-2) to TRBJ2-1; D might be TRBD2 (6 bases). CDR3 length equals 14 residues. Per germline, CDR1 LGHDT and CDR2 YNNKEL (reference sequence). V dropped 0 bases and J dropped 8 bases, with 11 bases sitting between them. CDR3 residues: CASSQDLPGDEQFF. The CDR3 region has the DNA TGTGCCAGCAGCCAAGATTTACCGGGAGATGAGCAGTTCTTC.

This chain connects TRBV7-9 to TRBJ2-1, with 8 bases identical to TRBD2. The CDR3 runs to 13 residues. Germline loops: CDR1 SEHNR, CDR2 FQNEAQ (reference sequence). V dropped 10 bases and J dropped 4; count of bases not matched to a gene: 6. CDR3 nucleotides: TGTGCCATCGAGACTAGCGCGTACAATGAGCAGTTCTTC. The encoded protein is CAIETSAYNEQFF.

The rearrangement uses TRBV15 and TRBJ1-2, with 8 bases lining up with TRBD1. This CDR3 has 16 amino acids. Germline loops: CDR1 LNHNV, CDR2 YYDKDF (reference sequence). V shed 3 bases, J shed 3 bases, and the junction held 9 bases outside the gene matches. As DNA, the CDR3 is TGTGCCACCAGCAGGGGTGACAGGGGAGAAGACTATGGCTACACCTTC. Protein product: CATSRGDRGEDYGYTF.

V gene TRBV7-8 combines with J gene TRBJ1-1; D gene uncertain. V lost 1 base and J lost 7, with 4 bases in between. The CDR3 sequence is 11 residues long. The germline V gene has CDR1 SGHVS and CDR2 FQNEAQ. This chain's CDR3 is CASSLVSEAFF. In DNA form, the CDR3 reads TGTGCCAGCAGCTTAGTCAGTGAAGCTTTCTTT. Based on the CDR3 plus reference TRBV7-8 and TRBJ1-1, the full variable domain is GAGVSQSPRYKVAKRGQDVALRCDPISGHVSLFWYQQALGQGPEFLTYFQNEAQLDKSGLPSDRFFAERPEGSVSTLKIQRTQQEDSAVYLCASSLVSEAFFGQGTRLTVV.

The chain carries TRBV5-1 and TRBJ2-3; 10 bases match TRBD2. With V trimmed by 9 bases and J by 1 base, 11 bases remained unmatched. Germline assignment: CDR1 SGHRS and CDR2 YFSETQ. There are 16 residues in the CDR3. CDR3 region: CATRGLAGEGTDTQYF. CDR3 coding DNA: TGCGCCACCAGGGGCCTAGCGGGAGAGGGCACAGATACGCAGTATTTT. Supplemented by reference TRBV5-1 and TRBJ2-3, the full variable domain reads KAGVTQTPRYLIKTRGQQVTLSCSPISGHRSVSWYQQTPGQGLQFLFEYFSETQRNKGNFPGRFSGRQFSNSRSEMNVSTLELGDSALYLCATRGLAGEGTDTQYFGPGTRLTVL.

The chain has TRBV11-2 and TRBJ2-3; a weak D match, TRBD2 (6 bases). CDR1 and CDR2 (germline): SGHAT, FQNNGV. V gave up 3 bases and J gave up 1 base, with 11 bases separating them. The CDR3 sequence is 15 residues long. CDR3 residues: CASSLLSSGTDTQYF. The CDR3 DNA follows: TGTGCCAGCAGCTTGTTATCTAGCGGCACAGATACGCAGTATTTT.

The chain joins TRBV5-6 to TRBJ1-4; D unresolved. This CDR3 is built from 12 residues. V dropped 2 bases and J dropped 7 bases, with 6 bases sitting between them. Per the germline V gene, CDR1 is SGHDT and CDR2 is YYEEEE. CDR3 nucleotide sequence: TGTGCCAGCAGCTTTGCGGCTGAAAAACTGTTTTTT. This translates into CASSFAAEKLFF.